This T cell receptor (beta chain) was found in a study of T cells in tuberculosis. Time point specified: new active TB diagnosis, blood taken before or within 7 days of starting treatment. Germline V gene data show CDR1 as SGHDT and CDR2 as YYEEEE. The CDR3 has 16 amino acids. Germline trimming cut 6 bases from V and 1 base from J; bases unmatched to any gene: 11. Here immunoSEQ multiplex PCR was the method, and the copy in TCRdb shows in-frame clones only, minus some. The data show tens of thousands of clones, nearly 90% seen once. The receptor was derived from an adult with tuberculosis. The specimen was PBMCs, collected at tuberculosis diagnosis. This chain joins TRBV5-6 and TRBJ2-7; 9 bases are shared with TRBD1. CDR3 in amino acids: CASNQRGGQGSYEQYF. The CDR3 region has the DNA TGTGCCAGCAACCAGAGGGGGGGACAGGGTTCCTACGAGCAGTACTTC.